A selection of T cell receptor beta chains follows, all from one sample in a study of CXCR3-negative and CXCR3-positive naive CD8 T cells. With the 5' RACE reads reprocessed, TCRdb shows one record per CDR3 protein and no DNA. The table lists roughly 100,000 distinct CDR3 sequences. The material sequenced was naive CXCR3+ CD8+ T cells from blood. The receptors here all came from a human donor in good health. Some clones in this sample may be carry-over from other donors' samples. CDR3s include the opening cysteine and the closing phenylalanine or tryptophan. The order of the fields is V gene, CDR3 length, J gene, CDR3 protein.

TRBV21-1	16	TRBJ1-1	CASSKAPKGESTEAFF
TRBV29-1	16	TRBJ2-2	CSVEDQERVDTGELFF
TRBV29-1	13	TRBJ2-1	CSCLTGGTGEQFF
TRBV29-1	13	TRBJ2-7	CSVEVDSSYEQYF
TRBV5-6	16	TRBJ1-4	CASSLDATRLNEKLFF
TRBV6-4	14	TRBJ2-1	CASSDGGANNEQFF
TRBV6-2/TRBV6-3	14	TRBJ1-2	CASSYDRSSDGYTF
TRBV20-1	15	TRBJ2-7	CSARTRGGVGDEQYF
TRBV5-1	15	TRBJ2-7	CASSWGRGGGYEQYF
TRBV11-2	16	TRBJ2-1	CASSLRRGLARNEQFF
TRBV7-9	15	TRBJ2-5	CASSFFQPNGETQYF
TRBV7-9	16	TRBJ2-2	CASSLAAGFDTGELFF
TRBV24-1	14	TRBJ2-1	CATSDTQPPNEQFF
TRBV19	14	TRBJ2-1	CASRVRGGKNEQFF
TRBV20-1	15	TRBJ2-7	CSARDSAGASYEQYF
TRBV6-2/TRBV6-3	16	TRBJ2-5	CASNALTSGDQETQYF
TRBV4-1	16	TRBJ2-3	CASRLETTGTTDTQYF
TRBV15	15	TRBJ2-5	CATSRDRGRKETQYF
TRBV7-9	14	TRBJ1-1	CASSPPRVNTEAFF
TRBV11-2	15	TRBJ2-1	CASSTRDSPDNEQFF
TRBV28	15	TRBJ2-7	CASSFEREAGNEQYF
TRBV4-3	13	TRBJ2-1	CASSQDGYNEQFF
TRBV6-5	12	TRBJ1-2	CASSYPQGSYTF
TRBV7-3	15	TRBJ2-1	CASSFTWDFLDEQFF
TRBV13	13	TRBJ2-7	CASSSNRGYEQYF
TRBV4-1	15	TRBJ2-3	CASSQDMSYAPTQYF
TRBV28	16	TRBJ2-3	CASSLRGQGGIDTQYF
TRBV28	13	TRBJ2-2	CASGQGGTGELFF
TRBV7-9	14	TRBJ2-7	CASSLDGGDYEQYF
TRBV29-1	17	TRBJ2-2	CSVERADRGPNTGELFF
TRBV29-1	12	TRBJ2-7	CSVAGTAPEQYF
TRBV29-1	14	TRBJ2-7	CSVEPSDRPYEQYF
TRBV14	13	TRBJ2-7	CASSHQGSYEQYF
TRBV29-1	13	TRBJ1-2	CSVDDSFNYGYTF
TRBV6-1	16	TRBJ1-1	CASRDPGAPSNTEAFF
TRBV9	15	TRBJ2-5	CASSVGTSGGETQYF
TRBV11-2	17	TRBJ2-3	CASSLGVAGGEADTQYF
TRBV20-1	14	TRBJ1-2	CSARARGEWLGYTF
TRBV7-9	15	TRBJ1-4	CASSYRGTTNEKLFF
TRBV29-1	14	TRBJ2-5	CSVGRPQGGETQYF
TRBV29-1	11	TRBJ1-2	CSFRDNYGYTF
TRBV7-2	14	TRBJ2-1	CASSGRQGYNEHFF
TRBV19	12	TRBJ2-3	CAIRDRTDTQYF
TRBV28	14	TRBJ2-3	CASSLSLAADTQYF
TRBV7-9	15	TRBJ1-3	CASSPQGSSGNTIYF
TRBV4-1	15	TRBJ2-7	CASSQGQGGTYEQYF